The sequence of this T cell receptor (beta chain) was determined in a study of blood T cell repertoires in COVID-19 (dated by TCRdb to the early 2020s). General notes on the study: Collaborator samples came from the United States, Italy and Spain and covered acute and convalescent phases of COVID-19. The material from the prospective study consisted of cDNA or gDNA derived from T cells, B-cell-depleted T cells, or PBMCs. Subjects who had been exposed to COVID-19, were actively infected with it, or had recovered from it provided the deeply sampled blood TCRbeta repertoires that made up the dataset. The repertoires were released in a freely available public database meant as a resource for research on the immune response to SARS-CoV-2. The samples were drawn from the first 160 participants of the ongoing ImmuneRACE study and from 950 to 1,500 subjects provided by 6 global collaborators. Nearly every sample came with metadata listing a de-identified subject ID, COVID-19 status, age in years and sex. Where available, HLA class I and class II types were obtained from metadata supplied by the sample provider rather than from assay-based typing. The research as a whole found: The amount of clinical and demographic metadata varied by source and participant and was provided uncurated.

As to this clone: Its antigen specificity is not known. Base-call qualities are not available, and no considerably larger clone is one nucleotide away.

Relative to germline, V is 7 bases shorter and J is 7 bases shorter, with 13 bases between their ends. For CDR1 and CDR2, the germline V gene lists SGHNT and YENEEA. From the cysteine up to the phenylalanine, the CDR3 has a length of 12 residues. Left in the record is the CDR3 DNA by itself, 36 bases read in frame from the first base. TCRbeta CDR3 regions were amplified from genomic DNA by means of the immunoSEQ Assay, a bias-controlled multiplex PCR. Regarding the original processing steps: The number of nucleated cells in each sample was estimated by amplification of reference gene primers within the assay. To quantify the absolute abundance of each unique TCRbeta CDR3 rearrangement, sequence reads were collapsed and filtered. Productive Simpson clonality was computed per sample as the square root of Simpson's diversity index over productive rearrangements. TCRdb limited this immuneACCESS table to in-frame rearrangements with V and J called. A share of clones is missing; checked studies link under half to unresolved V genes, and the rest is unexplained. That table gives V, J and clone size, and the DNA gave D and trimming. The sample data list 350,000 to 550,000 clones, and 75% to 90% of these were observed just once. The ten largest clones represent 1% to 1.3% of the sample.

Participants in the prospective study were enrolled through a virtual design, were aged about 18 to 100 years, and lived in fewer than 30 United States geographic areas. Cohort assignment in the prospective study relied on participant-reported clinical history from a screening survey and a study questionnaire. Recovered participants in ImmuneRACE Cohort 3 were defined as having two consecutive negative NP/OP PCR tests, clearance from a healthcare professional, or resolution of symptoms. Mobile phlebotomists in the prospective study collected whole blood, serum and a nasopharyngeal or oropharyngeal swab from every participant. Over an approximately two-month period, participants in the prospective study had the option of providing additional blood draws and questionnaires. Prospective study blood samples were shipped either frozen or at room temperature before DNA extraction.

The sequence is built from TRBV11-3 and TRBJ1-1; the D gene is unclear. This TCR was sampled from a man aged 25-45 years who had recovered from COVID-19. The sample consisted of PBMCs or T cells enriched from blood (not recorded which). The DNA is TGTGCCAGCACCTCGTTTGTAGATGAAGCTTTCTTT. Its protein reads: CASTSFVDEAFF.